The 4 T cell receptor beta chains presented below share a single source sample, sequenced in a study of blood T cells in healthy people across ages. A second PCR, run for about 7 to 11 cycles, used a sample-barcoded 5' primer plus a J-beta primer mix. TCRdb re-analysed the 5' RACE reads in MiXCR, keeping a single row per CDR3 protein. The sample has approximately 1,000,000 distinct CDR3 sequences; around two fifths are singletons. Sequencing was carried out using blood. The origin of the receptors is a young man in good health.

This sequence joins TRBV5-6 and TRBJ2-3; D not certain. Trimming left V 4 bases short and J 1 base short, with 13 bases between. From germline, CDR1 is SGHDT and CDR2 YYEEEE. This CDR3 region has 15 residues. This CDR3 reads CASSLRTSGTDTQYF. In DNA form, the CDR3 reads TGTGCCAGCAGCCTCCGCACGTCTGGCACAGATACGCAGTATTTT.

In its sample, this clonotype was seen a few times. The V gene is TRBV6-2 or TRBV6-3, the J gene TRBJ2-1, with D possibly matching TRBD1 (5 bases). V was cut by 8 bases and J by 7 bases, with 12 bases left in between. The CDR3 consists of 12 residues. Germline V gene lookup returns CDR1 MNHEY and CDR2 SVGEGT. The CDR3 here is CASQTVGNEQFF. The CDR3 DNA reads TGTGCCAGCCAGACAGTGGGTAATGAGCAGTTCTTC.

Ten or more counts support this clonotype. This sequence joins TRBV7-2 and TRBJ1-2, with D possibly matching TRBD1 (5 bases). This CDR3 is 14 amino acids long. CDR1 SGHTA and CDR2 FQGNSA come from the germline V gene. Deletions cut 1 base from V and 0 bases from J, with 6 bases between. This CDR3 reads CASSLDRPNYGYTF. The CDR3 DNA reads as TGTGCCAGCAGCTTAGACAGGCCTAACTATGGCTACACCTTC. The variable domain in full, with the rest retrieved from reference TRBV7-2 and TRBJ1-2, is GAGVSQSPSNKVTEKGKDVELRCDPISGHTALYWYRQSLGQGLEFLIYFQGNSAPDKSGLPSDRFSAERTGGSVSTLTIQRTQQEDSAVYLCASSLDRPNYGYTFGSGTRLTVV.

This clonotype was observed at least ten times. This chain joins TRBV20-1 and TRBJ2-7; maybe TRBD1 (5 bases). Trimming cost V 5 bases and J 1 base, with 9 bases left between them. This CDR3 has 12 residues. The V gene's germline CDR1 is DFQATT and CDR2 SNEGSKA (reference sequence). In DNA form, the CDR3 reads TGCAGTGCTCGGCAGGGTTCCTACGAGCAGTACTTC. This codes for CSARQGSYEQYF.